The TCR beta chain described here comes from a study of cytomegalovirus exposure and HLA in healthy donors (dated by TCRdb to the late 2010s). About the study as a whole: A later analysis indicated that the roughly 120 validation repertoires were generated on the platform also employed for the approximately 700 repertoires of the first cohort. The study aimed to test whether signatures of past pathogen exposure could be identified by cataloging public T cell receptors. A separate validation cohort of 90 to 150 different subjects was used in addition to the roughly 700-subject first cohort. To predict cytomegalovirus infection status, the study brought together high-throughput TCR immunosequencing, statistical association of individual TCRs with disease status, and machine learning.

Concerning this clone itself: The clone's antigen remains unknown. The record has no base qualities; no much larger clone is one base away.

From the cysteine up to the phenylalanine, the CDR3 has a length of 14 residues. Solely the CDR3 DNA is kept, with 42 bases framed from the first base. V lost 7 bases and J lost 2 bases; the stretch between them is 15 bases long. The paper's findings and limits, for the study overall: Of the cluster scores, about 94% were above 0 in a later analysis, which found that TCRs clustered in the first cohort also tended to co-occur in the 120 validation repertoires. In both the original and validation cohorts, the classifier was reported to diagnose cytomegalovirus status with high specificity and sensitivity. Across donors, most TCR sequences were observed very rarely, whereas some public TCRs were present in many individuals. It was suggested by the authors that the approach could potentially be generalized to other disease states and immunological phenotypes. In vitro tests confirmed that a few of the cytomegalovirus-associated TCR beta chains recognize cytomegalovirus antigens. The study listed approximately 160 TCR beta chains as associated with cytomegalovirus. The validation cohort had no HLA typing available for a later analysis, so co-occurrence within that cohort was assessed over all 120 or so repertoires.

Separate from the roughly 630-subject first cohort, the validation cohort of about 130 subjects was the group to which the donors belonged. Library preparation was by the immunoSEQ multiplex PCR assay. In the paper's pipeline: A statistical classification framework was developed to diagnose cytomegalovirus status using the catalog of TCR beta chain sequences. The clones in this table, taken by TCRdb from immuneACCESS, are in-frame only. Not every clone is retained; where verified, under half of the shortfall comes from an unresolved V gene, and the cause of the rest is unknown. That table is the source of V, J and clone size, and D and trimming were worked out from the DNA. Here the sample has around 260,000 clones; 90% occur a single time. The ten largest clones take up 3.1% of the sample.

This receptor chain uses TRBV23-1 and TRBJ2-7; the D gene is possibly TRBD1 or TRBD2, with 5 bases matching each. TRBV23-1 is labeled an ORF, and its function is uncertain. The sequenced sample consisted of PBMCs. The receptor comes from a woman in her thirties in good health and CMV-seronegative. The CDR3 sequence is CASNPGPYPYEQYF. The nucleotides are TGCGCCAGCAACCCGGGGCCATATCCCTACGAGCAGTACTTC.